This entry lists 4 T cell receptor beta chains sequenced from one sample in a study of shared clonotypes between healthy human individuals. The table came from immunoSEQ multiplex PCR; TCRdb's copy has only in-frame clones and leaves some out. Of some 2,400,000 clones in the sample, more than 90% are singletons; the top ten hold roughly 0.13%. Sequenced material: naive CD4+ T cells sorted from blood. Regarding subset: CD45RA+ positively selected. The receptors shown here come from a man between 18 and 35 years old in good health.

The chain uses TRBV19 and TRBJ1-3; possibly TRBD1 for D (5 bases). The CDR3 covers 14 residues. Germline values: CDR1 LNHDA, CDR2 SQIVND (reference sequence). The germline V and J ends were trimmed by 7 bases and 2 bases, with 12 bases remaining between them. The CDR3 nucleotides are TGTGCCAGTATCCCCAGGGACGCTGGAAACACCATATATTTT. Translating gives CASIPRDAGNTIYF.

Only one count was recorded for this clone. This chain joins TRBV7-8 and TRBJ1-2; D is perhaps TRBD1 (6 bases). Trimming stripped 5 bases from V and 5 bases from J, with 15 bases between. CDR1 and CDR2 (germline): SGHVS, FQNEAQ. CDR3 length equals 14 residues. The CDR3 here is CASSRGEGTYGYTF. CDR3 nucleotides: TGTGCCAGCAGCCGGGGGGAGGGGACATATGGCTACACCTTC.

V is TRBV7-2 and J is TRBJ2-3; D unclear. CDR1 SGHTA and CDR2 FQGNSA come from the germline V gene. This CDR3 spans 15 amino acids. The ends were cut back, 1 base at V and 0 bases at J, with 8 bases in the middle. The CDR3: CASSLVSRSTDTQYF. The CDR3 DNA reads TGTGCCAGCAGCTTAGTGTCGCGTAGCACAGATACGCAGTATTTT.

The chain links TRBV7-6 to TRBJ1-4; TRBD1 is a possible D gene (6 bases). Germline V CDR1 and CDR2: SGHVS, FNYEAQ. This CDR3 region has 16 residues. V lost 4 bases and J 10 bases, leaving 22 bases between the germline ends. Here the CDR3 reads CASSSVEGIQGAKLFF. Written as DNA, the CDR3 is TGTGCCAGCAGCTCCGTGGAGGGAATACAGGGAGCAAAACTGTTTTTT.